This T cell receptor (beta chain) was sequenced for a study of vaccination effects on CD4 cells after COVID-19. To note about this clone: Its antigen is undetermined.

The data were produced by immunoSEQ multiplex PCR, yet TCRdb's version contains in-frame clones alone and is incomplete. There are about 22,000 clones in the sample; around 66% occur only once, and about 11% lies in the top ten. Viral peptide pool expansion of antigen-specific CD4+ T cells preceded sequencing in the ViraFEST assay. Cells that had been cultured for roughly 9 days were the source of isolated CD4+ T cells. About 2 million PBMC were placed in each well, which was supplemented with roughly 10 IU/ml IL-2 and 10 ug/ml peptides. Material: CD4+ T cells from PBMCs cultured with HCoV-229E spike peptides, obtained before COVID-19 vaccination. This clonotype originated in a human donor who received a COVID-19 vaccine.

The CDR3 region is CASSLSGLSTDTQYF. Here the CDR3 DNA reads TGTGCCAGCAGTTTATCGGGACTGAGCACAGATACGCAGTATTTT. V gene TRBV27 combines with J gene TRBJ2-3; TRBD2 is a possible D gene (6 bases). Germline CDR1 and CDR2: MNHEY and SMNVEV (reference sequence). The CDR3 contains 15 residues. Trimming took off 0 bases at V and 0 bases at J, with 7 bases between the two ends.